This T cell receptor beta chain was captured by sequencing in a study of blood T cell repertoires in COVID-19. The table lists this clone with a count of one. Some clones are missing from TCRdb's copy, which holds only in-frame ones; the method was immunoSEQ multiplex PCR. The table has fewer than 300,000 clones, approximately 90% seen once. CDR1 MNHEY and CDR2 SMNVEV come from the germline V gene (reference sequence). Trimming shortened V by 1 base and J by 2 bases, and 6 bases separated the two germline ends. This CDR3 contains 15 residues. The sequence was obtained from a woman in her thirties with COVID-19, enrolled during active disease. This chain links TRBV27 with TRBJ2-6; D possibly corresponds to TRBD2 (5 bases). Source material: peripheral blood. The CDR3 spells CASSLFGAGANVLTF. CDR3 in DNA: TGTGCCAGCAGTTTATTCGGGGCTGGGGCCAACGTCCTGACTTTC.